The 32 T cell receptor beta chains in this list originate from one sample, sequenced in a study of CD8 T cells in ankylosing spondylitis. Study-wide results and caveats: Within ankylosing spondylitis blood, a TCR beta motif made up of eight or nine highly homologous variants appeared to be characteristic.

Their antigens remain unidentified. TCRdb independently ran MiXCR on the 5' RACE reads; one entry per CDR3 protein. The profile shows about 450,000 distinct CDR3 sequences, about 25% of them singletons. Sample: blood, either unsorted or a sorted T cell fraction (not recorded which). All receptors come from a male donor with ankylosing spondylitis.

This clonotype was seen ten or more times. CDR3: CSAEQDRVADTQYF. CDR3 sequence (DNA): TGCAGCGCCGAACAGGACAGGGTGGCAGATACGCAGTATTTT. The chain carries TRBV29-1 and TRBJ2-3; 8 nucleotides align to TRBD1. V lost 7 bases to trimming and J lost 4 bases; unmatched junction nucleotides: 10. Germline V gene sequence: CDR1 SQVTM, CDR2 ANQGSEA. The CDR3 runs 14 residues.

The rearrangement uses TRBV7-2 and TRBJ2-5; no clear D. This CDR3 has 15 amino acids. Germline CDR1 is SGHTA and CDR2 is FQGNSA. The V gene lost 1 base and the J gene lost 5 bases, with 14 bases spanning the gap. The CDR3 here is CASSLGAASGETQYF. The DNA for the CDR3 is TGTGCCAGCAGCTTAGGTGCGGCTAGTGGGGAGACCCAGTACTTC.

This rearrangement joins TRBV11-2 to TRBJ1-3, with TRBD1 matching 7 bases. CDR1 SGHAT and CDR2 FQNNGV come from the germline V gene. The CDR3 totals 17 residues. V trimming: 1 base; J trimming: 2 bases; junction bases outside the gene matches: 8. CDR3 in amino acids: CASSLGPGQLTGNTIYF. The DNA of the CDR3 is TGTGCCAGCAGCTTAGGACCGGGACAGCTGACTGGAAACACCATATATTTT.

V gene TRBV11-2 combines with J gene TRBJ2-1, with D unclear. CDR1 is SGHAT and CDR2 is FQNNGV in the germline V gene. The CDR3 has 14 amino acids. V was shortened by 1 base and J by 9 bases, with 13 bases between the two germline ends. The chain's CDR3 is CASSLVLDWGEQFF. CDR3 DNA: TGTGCCAGCAGCTTAGTTTTGGATTGGGGTGAGCAGTTCTTC.

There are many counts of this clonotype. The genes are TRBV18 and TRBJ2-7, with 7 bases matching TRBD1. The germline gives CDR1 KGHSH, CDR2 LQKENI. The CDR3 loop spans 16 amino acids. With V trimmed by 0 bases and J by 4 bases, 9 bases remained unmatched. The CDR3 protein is CASSPPVSTGNYEQYV. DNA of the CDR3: TGTGCCAGCTCACCACCGGTTTCGACAGGGAATTACGAGCAGTACGTC.

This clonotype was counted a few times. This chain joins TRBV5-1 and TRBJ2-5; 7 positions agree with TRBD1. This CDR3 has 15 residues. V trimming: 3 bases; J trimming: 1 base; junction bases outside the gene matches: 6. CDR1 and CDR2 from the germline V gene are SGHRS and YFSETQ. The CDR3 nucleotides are TGCGCCAGCAGCTGGGCGACAGGGCCCCAAGAGACCCAGTACTTC. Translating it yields CASSWATGPQETQYF.

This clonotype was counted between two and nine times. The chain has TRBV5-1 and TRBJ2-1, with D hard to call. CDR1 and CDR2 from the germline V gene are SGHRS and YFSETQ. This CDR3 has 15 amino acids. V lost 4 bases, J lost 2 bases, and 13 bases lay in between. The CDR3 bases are TGCGCCAGCAGCAGGACGGAAGGGACCTACAATGAGCAGTTCTTC. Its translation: CASSRTEGTYNEQFF. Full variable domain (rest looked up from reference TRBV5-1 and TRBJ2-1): KAGVTQTPRYLIKTRGQQVTLSCSPISGHRSVSWYQQTPGQGLQFLFEYFSETQRNKGNFPGRFSGRQFSNSRSEMNVSTLELGDSALYLCASSRTEGTYNEQFFGPGTRLTVL.

The CDR3 region is CASSLMAGGPEQYV. The CDR3 DNA reads TGTGCCAGCAGCTTAATGGCGGGAGGTCCCGAGCAGTACGTC. The chain carries TRBV7-2 and TRBJ2-7; TRBD2 matches at 8 bases. This CDR3 is built from 14 residues. The V and J ends lost 2 bases and 6 bases, in that order; junction bases with no gene match: 6. The germline V gene has CDR1 SGHTA and CDR2 FQGNSA.

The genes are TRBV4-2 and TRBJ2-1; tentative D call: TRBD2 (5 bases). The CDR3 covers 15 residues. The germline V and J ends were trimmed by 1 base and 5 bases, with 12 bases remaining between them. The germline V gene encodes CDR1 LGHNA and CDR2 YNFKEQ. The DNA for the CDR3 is TGTGCCAGCAGCCAAGCGGGATACTACGACAATGAGCAGTTCTTC. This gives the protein CASSQAGYYDNEQFF.

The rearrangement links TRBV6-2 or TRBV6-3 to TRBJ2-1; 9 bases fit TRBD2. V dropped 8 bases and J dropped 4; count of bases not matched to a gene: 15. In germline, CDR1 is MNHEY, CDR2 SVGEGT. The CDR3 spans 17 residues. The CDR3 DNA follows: TGTGCCAGCTTCGGCCTAGCGGGGATAATTCTTTACAATGAGCAGTTCTTC. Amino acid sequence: CASFGLAGIILYNEQFF.

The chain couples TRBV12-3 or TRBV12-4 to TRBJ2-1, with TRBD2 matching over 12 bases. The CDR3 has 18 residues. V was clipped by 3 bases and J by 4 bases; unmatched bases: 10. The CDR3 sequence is CASSLGTSGFPFYNEQFF. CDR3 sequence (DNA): TGTGCCAGCAGTTTGGGGACTAGCGGGTTCCCTTTTTACAATGAGCAGTTCTTC.

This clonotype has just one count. CDR3 nucleotides: TGTGCCATCAGTGGGGGGGGGGCGTCTGGCAATCAGCCCCAGCATTTT. Encoded protein: CAISGGGASGNQPQHF. The chain joins TRBV10-3 to TRBJ1-5; D possibly corresponds to TRBD1 (6 bases). The CDR3 runs to 16 residues. Germline CDR1 ENHRY, CDR2 SYGVKD. V lost 4 bases and J lost 2, with 15 bases in between.

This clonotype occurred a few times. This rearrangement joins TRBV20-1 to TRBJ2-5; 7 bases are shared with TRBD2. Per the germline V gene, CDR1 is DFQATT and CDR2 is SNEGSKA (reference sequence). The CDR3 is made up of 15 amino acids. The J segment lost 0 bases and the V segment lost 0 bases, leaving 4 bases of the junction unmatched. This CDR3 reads CSARDGRPNQETQYF. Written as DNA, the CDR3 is TGCAGTGCTAGAGACGGGAGGCCAAACCAAGAGACCCAGTACTTC.

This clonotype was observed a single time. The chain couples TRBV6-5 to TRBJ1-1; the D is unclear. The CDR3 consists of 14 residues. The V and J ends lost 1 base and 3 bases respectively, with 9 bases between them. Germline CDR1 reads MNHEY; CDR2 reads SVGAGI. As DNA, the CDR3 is TGTGCCAGCAGTTACTGGGTAGCGGACACTGAAGCTTTCTTT. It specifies CASSYWVADTEAFF.

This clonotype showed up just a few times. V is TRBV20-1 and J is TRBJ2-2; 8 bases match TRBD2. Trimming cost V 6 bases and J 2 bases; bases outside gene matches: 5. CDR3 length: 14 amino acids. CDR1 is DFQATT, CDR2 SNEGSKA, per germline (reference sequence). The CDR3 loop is CSAVSGRNTGELFF. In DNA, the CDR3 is TGCAGTGCCGTGAGCGGGAGAAACACCGGGGAGCTGTTTTTT.

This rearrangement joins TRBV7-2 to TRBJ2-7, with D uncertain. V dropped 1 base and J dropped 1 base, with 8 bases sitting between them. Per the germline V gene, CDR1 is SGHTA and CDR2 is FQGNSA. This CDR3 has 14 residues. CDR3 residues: CASSLVARSYEQYF. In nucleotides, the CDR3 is TGTGCCAGCAGCTTAGTGGCCCGATCCTACGAGCAGTACTTC.

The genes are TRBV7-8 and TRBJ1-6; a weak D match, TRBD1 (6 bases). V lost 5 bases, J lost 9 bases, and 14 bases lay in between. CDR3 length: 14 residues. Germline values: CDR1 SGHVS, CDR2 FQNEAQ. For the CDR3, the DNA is TGTGCCAGCAGCCCCGGGACAACGATTTCACCCCTCCACTTT. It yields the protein CASSPGTTISPLHF.

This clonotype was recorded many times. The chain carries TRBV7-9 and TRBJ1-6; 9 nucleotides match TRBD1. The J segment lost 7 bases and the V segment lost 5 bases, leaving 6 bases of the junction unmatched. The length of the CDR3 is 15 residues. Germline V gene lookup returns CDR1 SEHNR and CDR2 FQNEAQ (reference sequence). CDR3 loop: CASSPGDRENSPLHF. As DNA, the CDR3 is TGTGCCAGCAGCCCAGGGGACAGGGAAAATTCACCCCTCCACTTT.

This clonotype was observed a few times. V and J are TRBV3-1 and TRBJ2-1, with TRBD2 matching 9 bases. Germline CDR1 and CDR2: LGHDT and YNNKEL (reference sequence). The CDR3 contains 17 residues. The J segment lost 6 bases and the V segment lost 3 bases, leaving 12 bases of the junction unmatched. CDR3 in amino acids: CASSHGTSSRRGNEQFF. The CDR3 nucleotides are TGTGCCAGCAGCCACGGGACTAGCTCTCGAAGGGGCAATGAGCAGTTCTTC.

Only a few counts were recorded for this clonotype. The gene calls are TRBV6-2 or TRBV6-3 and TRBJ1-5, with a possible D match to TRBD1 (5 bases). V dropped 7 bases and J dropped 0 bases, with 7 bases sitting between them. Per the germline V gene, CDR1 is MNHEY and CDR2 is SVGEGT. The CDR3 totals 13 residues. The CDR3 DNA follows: TGTGCCAGCAAAGACAGTAGCAATCAGCCCCAGCATTTT. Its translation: CASKDSSNQPQHF.

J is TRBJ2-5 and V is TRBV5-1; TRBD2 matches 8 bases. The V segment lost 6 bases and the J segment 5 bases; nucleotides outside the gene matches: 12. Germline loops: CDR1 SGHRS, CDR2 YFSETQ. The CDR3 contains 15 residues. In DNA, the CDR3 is TGCGCCAGCAACCTTGTGCCCAGCGGGAGTGAGACCCAGTACTTC. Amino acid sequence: CASNLVPSGSETQYF. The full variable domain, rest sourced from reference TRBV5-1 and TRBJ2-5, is KAGVTQTPRYLIKTRGQQVTLSCSPISGHRSVSWYQQTPGQGLQFLFEYFSETQRNKGNFPGRFSGRQFSNSRSEMNVSTLELGDSALYLCASNLVPSGSETQYFGPGTRLLVL.

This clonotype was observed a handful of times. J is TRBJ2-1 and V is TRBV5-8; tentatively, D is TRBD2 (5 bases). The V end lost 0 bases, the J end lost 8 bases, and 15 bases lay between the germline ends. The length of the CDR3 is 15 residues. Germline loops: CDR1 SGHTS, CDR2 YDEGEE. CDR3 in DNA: TGTGCCAGCAGCTTGGCCGACGAGAGGAGGCATGAGCAGTTCTTC. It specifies CASSLADERRHEQFF.

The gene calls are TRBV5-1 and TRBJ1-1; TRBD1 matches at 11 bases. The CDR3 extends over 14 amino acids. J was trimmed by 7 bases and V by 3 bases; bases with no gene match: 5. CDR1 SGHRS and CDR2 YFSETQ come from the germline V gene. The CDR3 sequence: CASSWGTGGVEAFF. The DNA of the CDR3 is TGCGCCAGCAGCTGGGGGACAGGGGGAGTTGAAGCTTTCTTT. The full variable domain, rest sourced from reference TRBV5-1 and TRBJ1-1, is KAGVTQTPRYLIKTRGQQVTLSCSPISGHRSVSWYQQTPGQGLQFLFEYFSETQRNKGNFPGRFSGRQFSNSRSEMNVSTLELGDSALYLCASSWGTGGVEAFFGQGTRLTVV.

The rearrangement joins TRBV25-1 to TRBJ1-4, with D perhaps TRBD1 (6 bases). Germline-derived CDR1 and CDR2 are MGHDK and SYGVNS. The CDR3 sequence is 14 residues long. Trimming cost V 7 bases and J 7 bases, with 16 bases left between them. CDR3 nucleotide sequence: TGTGCCAGCACTGAGGTGCAGGGGTCTGAAAAACTGTTTTTT. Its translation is CASTEVQGSEKLFF. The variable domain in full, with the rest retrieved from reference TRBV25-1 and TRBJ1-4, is EADIYQTPRYLVIGTGKKITLECSQTMGHDKMYWYQQDPGMELHLIHYSYGVNSTEKGDLSSESTVSRIRTEHFPLTLESARPSHTSQYLCASTEVQGSEKLFFGSGTQLSVL.

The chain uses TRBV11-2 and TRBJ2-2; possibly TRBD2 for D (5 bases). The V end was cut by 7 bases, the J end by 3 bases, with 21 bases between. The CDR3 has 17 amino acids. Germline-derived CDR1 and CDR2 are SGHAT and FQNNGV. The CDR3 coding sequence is TGTGCCAGCACGTTGGCGGGCCAAGGTTTCGACACCGGGGAGCTGTTTTTT. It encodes CASTLAGQGFDTGELFF.

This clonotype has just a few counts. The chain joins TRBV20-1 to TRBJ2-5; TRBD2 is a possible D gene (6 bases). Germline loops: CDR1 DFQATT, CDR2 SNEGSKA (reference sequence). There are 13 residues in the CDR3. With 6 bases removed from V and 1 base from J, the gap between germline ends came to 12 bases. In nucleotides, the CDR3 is TGCAGTGCGACCCGACTAGGCCAAGAGACCCAGTACTTC. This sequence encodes CSATRLGQETQYF.

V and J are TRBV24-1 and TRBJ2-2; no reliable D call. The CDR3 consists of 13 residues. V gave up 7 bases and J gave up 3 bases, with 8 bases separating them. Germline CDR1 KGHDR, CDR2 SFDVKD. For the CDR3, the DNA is TGTGCCACCAGCTGGGGTCACACCGGGGAGCTGTTTTTT. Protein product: CATSWGHTGELFF.

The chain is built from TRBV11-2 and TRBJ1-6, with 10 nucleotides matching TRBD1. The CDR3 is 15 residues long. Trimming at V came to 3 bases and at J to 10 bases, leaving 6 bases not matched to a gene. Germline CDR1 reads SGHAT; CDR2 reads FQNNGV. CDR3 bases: TGTGCCAGCAGCTTGGGGACAGGGGAGACGTCACCCCTCCACTTT. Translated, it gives CASSLGTGETSPLHF.

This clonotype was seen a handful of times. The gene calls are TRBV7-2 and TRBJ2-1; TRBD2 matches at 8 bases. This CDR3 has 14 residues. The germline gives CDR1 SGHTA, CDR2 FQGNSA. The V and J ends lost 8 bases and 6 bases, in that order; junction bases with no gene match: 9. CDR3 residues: CASSGLAGFNEQFF. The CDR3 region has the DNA TGTGCCAGCTCTGGGCTAGCGGGCTTCAATGAGCAGTTCTTC.

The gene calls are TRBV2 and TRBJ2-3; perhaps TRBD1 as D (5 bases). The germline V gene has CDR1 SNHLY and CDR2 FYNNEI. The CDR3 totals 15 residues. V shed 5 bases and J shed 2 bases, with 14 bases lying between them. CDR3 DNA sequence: TGTGCCAGCAGTCCTAGGGGTAGCAACACAGATACGCAGTATTTT. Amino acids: CASSPRGSNTDTQYF.

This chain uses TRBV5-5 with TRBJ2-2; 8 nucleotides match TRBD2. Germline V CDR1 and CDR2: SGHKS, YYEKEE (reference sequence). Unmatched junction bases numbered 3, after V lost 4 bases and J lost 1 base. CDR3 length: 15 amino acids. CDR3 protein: CASSAREGNTGELFF. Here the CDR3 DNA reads TGTGCCAGCAGCGCCCGGGAGGGGAACACCGGGGAGCTGTTTTTT.

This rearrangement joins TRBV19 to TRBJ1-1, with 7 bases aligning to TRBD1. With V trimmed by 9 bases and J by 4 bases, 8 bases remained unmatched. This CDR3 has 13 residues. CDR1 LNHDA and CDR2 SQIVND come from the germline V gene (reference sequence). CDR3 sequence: CASLNRGRTEAFF. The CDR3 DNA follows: TGTGCCAGCCTTAACAGGGGTCGCACTGAAGCTTTCTTT.